This TCR beta chain was identified during a study of control samples from healthy donors and cancer patients. Sequencing was performed with immunoSEQ multiplex PCR; in TCRdb, only in-frame clones are kept and a portion is missing. Here the sample spans roughly 88,000 clones, roughly 80% being singletons. The CDR3 sequence is 13 residues long. Germline V gene data show CDR1 as MDHEN and CDR2 as SYDVKM. V was trimmed by 6 bases and J by 7 bases, leaving 15 bases between them. This chain links TRBV28 with TRBJ1-2, with a weak D call TRBD1 (6 bases). This TCR was recovered from a man younger than 40 in good health. Sequenced input: blood. This CDR3 is CASSLTTGAGYTF. In DNA form, the CDR3 reads TGTGCCAGCAGCCTCACGACAGGTGCTGGCTACACCTTC.